Here is one TCR beta chain with its context. What it binds is not known. V lost 0 bases and J lost 3, with 11 bases in between. There are 15 residues in the CDR3. Germline CDR1 SGHRS, CDR2 YFSETQ. Primers for the PCR totalled 60 Vbeta and 13 Jbeta. This table comes from immunoSEQ multiplex PCR, and its TCRdb copy is limited to in-frame clones, with some not included. The table records about 88,000 clones, 75% to 90% of them present only once. This entry comes from a study of cytomegalovirus exposure and HLA in healthy donors. Study findings and constraints: After further analysis at a later stage, roughly 16,000 TCR beta sequences were associated with HLA alleles at 0.05 false discovery rate.

The genes are TRBV5-1 and TRBJ2-3, with D possibly matching TRBD2 (6 bases). The sequenced material came from PBMCs. The TCR originated in a man aged 18 to 35 in good health and CMV-seronegative. In DNA form, the CDR3 reads TGCGCCAGCAGCTTGGGGGGGGATAGAACAGATACGCAGTATTTT. This encodes CASSLGGDRTDTQYF.